This T cell receptor (beta chain) comes out of a study of cytomegalovirus exposure and HLA in healthy donors. General study results and limits: Sequencing depth roughly uniform across donors was assumed in presence/absence analyses. A prior analysis recorded that most TCR beta V segments were productive about 87% or about 30% of the time. Cytomegalovirus association was listed for about 150 TCR beta chains.

The J segment lost 4 bases and the V segment lost 3 bases, leaving 8 bases of the junction unmatched. The CDR3 sequence is 15 residues long. Per germline, CDR1 MDHEN and CDR2 SYDVKM. Primers for the PCR totalled 60 Vbeta and 13 Jbeta. In the authors' methods: About 11 million of the about 80 million unique TCR beta chains counted in a later analysis were shared. Here immunoSEQ multiplex PCR was the method, and the copy in TCRdb shows in-frame clones only, minus some. The V and J calls and clone size are taken from that table; D and trimming were inferred from the DNA. The table lists some 160,000 clones, roughly a tenth of them singletons, with around 1.9% in the top ten. To note about this clone: The antigen remains undetermined.

The J gene is TRBJ1-2, the V gene TRBV28, with TRBD1 matching over 7 bases. The sequence derives from a male donor in good health and CMV-seronegative. Sequencing was performed on PBMCs. In nucleotides, the CDR3 is TGTGCCAGCAGTTTGGGGCTAGACAGGGCCTATGGCTACACCTTC. Its protein product is CASSLGLDRAYGYTF.